Listed here is a single TCR beta chain. Germline CDR1 reads MNHNS; CDR2 reads SASEGT. This CDR3 region has 17 residues. Germline trimming cut 4 bases from V and 4 bases from J; bases unmatched to any gene: 12. The data stem from a study of blood T cell repertoires in COVID-19. Study overall: There were acute and convalescent COVID-19 samples, and they came from the United States, Italy and Spain. The analysed material was cDNA or gDNA that came from T cells, B-cell-depleted T cells, or PBMCs.

Authors' analysis steps: The authors estimated nucleated cell counts from reference gene primer amplification. The assay was immunoSEQ multiplex PCR, and TCRdb's table has in-frame clones only and misses some. Clone size and V and J calls were adopted from that table, with D and trimming inferred from the DNA. The profile shows around 240,000 clones, 75% to 85% of them singletons. The specimen sequenced was peripheral blood. The chain is built from TRBV6-1 and TRBJ2-3; 9 bases agree with TRBD1. The TCR originated in a woman between 45 and 60 years old with acute or convalescent COVID-19. CDR3 amino acids: CASSASPWGQGADTQYF. In DNA, the CDR3 is TGTGCCAGCAGTGCCAGCCCTTGGGGACAGGGAGCAGATACGCAGTATTTT.